This entry lists 17 T cell receptor beta chains sequenced from one sample in a study of CD8+CD57+ T cells in acquired aplastic anemia. Profiles of TCR beta VDJ and CDR3 were generated from a genomic DNA template. TCRdb reanalysed the reads using MiXCR and keeps one entry per CDR3 protein. The sample has about 470,000 distinct CDR3 sequences, around a third seen once. Patients included in sequencing had previously demonstrated CD8+CD57+ cell expansion by flow cytometry. Sequencing was done on a sample of sorted CD4+, CD8+, or CD8+CD57+ T cells (not recorded which) from PBMCs. The receptors derive from a human donor with aplastic anemia.

The table lists this clonotype with many counts. This sequence joins TRBV20-1 and TRBJ1-2; 10 bases agree with TRBD1. The CDR3 loop spans 14 amino acids. CDR1 and CDR2 (germline): DFQATT, SNEGSKA (reference sequence). V dropped 5 bases and J dropped 3; count of bases not matched to a gene: 6. The CDR3, as DNA: TGCAGTGCTCTTCCGGGACAGGGGTACTATGGCTACACCTTC. Protein product: CSALPGQGYYGYTF.

This clonotype was seen only once. Given a much more abundant clone one base away, this may be a read error. CDR3 loop: CASSQSVDTDTQYF. CDR3 nucleotides: TGTGCCAGCAGCCAATCGGTAGACACAGATACGCAGTATTTT. V usage is TRBV16 and J usage is TRBJ2-3; D not resolved. V was clipped by 0 bases and J by 2 bases, with 6 bases between them. This CDR3 has 14 amino acids. CDR1 is KGHSY and CDR2 is FQNENV in the germline V gene.

There are many counts of this clonotype. J is TRBJ1-2 and V is TRBV7-9; a possible D gene is TRBD1 (6 bases). V lost 3 bases, J lost 2 bases, and 10 bases lay in between. Germline CDR1 and CDR2: SEHNR and FQNEAQ (reference sequence). This CDR3 comprises 14 residues. The CDR3 DNA reads TGTGCCAGCAGCTTCGGACAGACCAACTATGGCTACACCTTC. Translation: CASSFGQTNYGYTF.

This clonotype showed up many times. V usage is TRBV10-3 and J usage is TRBJ1-1; D gene uncertain. CDR1 and CDR2 from the germline V gene are ENHRY and SYGVKD. The CDR3 is 15 amino acids. Trimming took off 4 bases at V and 0 bases at J, with 12 bases between the two ends. The CDR3 DNA reads as TGTGCCATCAGTGTTATTGGGCAGATGAACACTGAAGCTTTCTTT. Translation gives CAISVIGQMNTEAFF.

This clonotype has a count of ten or more. V usage is TRBV15 and J usage is TRBJ1-1; D unresolved. CDR3 length equals 12 residues. The V and J ends lost 0 bases and 8 bases respectively, with 7 bases between them. Germline CDR1 is LNHNV and CDR2 is YYDKDF (reference sequence). CDR3 bases: TGTGCCACCAGCAGAGATGATTGGGAAGCTTTCTTT. Its translation is CATSRDDWEAFF.

This clonotype was seen only a few times. The chain is built from TRBV5-1 and TRBJ2-1; 8 bases agree with TRBD1. V gave up 4 bases and J gave up 4 bases; unmatched junction bases: 10. The germline V gene encodes CDR1 SGHRS and CDR2 YFSETQ. This CDR3 comprises 16 residues. The CDR3 reads CASSIDRGTLYNEQFF. The CDR3 bases are TGCGCCAGCAGCATAGACAGGGGTACCCTATACAATGAGCAGTTCTTC. The full variable domain, in which reference TRBV5-1 and TRBJ2-1 provide the parts outside the CDR3, is KAGVTQTPRYLIKTRGQQVTLSCSPISGHRSVSWYQQTPGQGLQFLFEYFSETQRNKGNFPGRFSGRQFSNSRSEMNVSTLELGDSALYLCASSIDRGTLYNEQFFGPGTRLTVL.

Of note for this clonotype: A read error is possible here, since a much larger clone lies one base away. The gene calls are TRBV29-1 and TRBJ2-7; tentative D call: TRBD1 (5 bases). This CDR3 region has 12 residues. Trimming took off 7 bases at V and 7 bases at J, with 17 bases between the two ends. CDR1 and CDR2 (germline): SQVTM, ANQGSEA. In DNA form, the CDR3 reads TGCAGCGACAGGAGCTCCTACAATGAGCAGTACTTC. This sequence encodes CSDRSSYNEQYF.

V and J are TRBV6-4 and TRBJ1-5; D possibly corresponds to TRBD1 (5 bases). The CDR3 sequence is 13 residues long. V was pared by 6 bases and J by 7 bases, with 13 bases between. Germline V gene lookup returns CDR1 MRHNA and CDR2 SNTAGT. The CDR3 protein is CASRYQGKQPQHF. As DNA, the CDR3 is TGTGCCAGCAGGTACCAGGGTAAGCAGCCCCAGCATTTT.

This clonotype was counted many times. J is TRBJ1-6 and V is TRBV5-1; D is ambiguous. The CDR3 has 14 amino acids. CDR1 is SGHRS and CDR2 is YFSETQ in the germline V gene. The V end lost 1 base, the J end lost 8 bases, and 10 bases lay between the germline ends. The CDR3 bases are TGCGCCAGCAGCTTGAGGCCTAATGATTCACCCCTCCACTTT. Its protein product is CASSLRPNDSPLHF.

V gene TRBV20-1 combines with J gene TRBJ1-2; maybe TRBD1 (5 bases). The V gene lost 5 bases and the J gene lost 7 bases, with 14 bases spanning the gap. The CDR3 spans 12 residues. The V gene's germline CDR1 is DFQATT and CDR2 SNEGSKA (reference sequence). The CDR3 loop is CSAPEGPRGYTF. The CDR3, as DNA: TGCAGTGCTCCGGAGGGGCCGCGTGGCTACACCTTC.

About this clonotype: A read error may explain this, as a much larger clone is one base away. This sequence joins TRBV19 and TRBJ1-2; 8 bases agree with TRBD1. Germline values: CDR1 LNHDA, CDR2 SQIVND (reference sequence). With V trimmed by 4 bases and J by 4 bases, 11 bases remained unmatched. The CDR3 is made up of 16 amino acids. CDR3 region: CASSTQRTGRGYGYTF. The CDR3 DNA sequence: TGTGCCAGTAGTACTCAAAGGACAGGGAGGGGCTATGGCTACACCTTC. Full variable domain (outside the CDR3, taken from reference TRBV19 and TRBJ1-2): DGGITQSPKYLFRKEGQNVTLSCEQNLNHDAMYWYRQDPGQGLRLIYYSQIVNDFQKGDIAEGYSVSREKKESFPLTVTSAQKNPTAFYLCASSTQRTGRGYGYTFGSGTRLTVV.

V is TRBV20-1 and J is TRBJ2-4; D unresolved. Germline V lookup: CDR1 DFQATT, CDR2 SNEGSKA (reference sequence). The CDR3 has 12 residues. Trimming pared 0 bases from V and 10 bases from J, leaving 10 bases between. In DNA, the CDR3 is TGCAGTGCTAGAGATCGACCCGGGATTCAGTACTTC. Its protein product is CSARDRPGIQYF.

This clonotype showed up many times. The chain joins TRBV7-2 to TRBJ1-5; no clear D gene. V lost 6 bases and J 8 bases, leaving 20 bases between the germline ends. CDR1 is SGHTA, CDR2 FQGNSA, per germline. The CDR3 is 15 amino acids. This CDR3 reads CASSFGQERREPQHF. The CDR3 DNA reads TGTGCCAGCAGTTTCGGCCAGGAGAGACGGGAGCCCCAGCATTTT. Based on the CDR3 plus reference TRBV7-2 and TRBJ1-5, the full variable domain is GAGVSQSPSNKVTEKGKDVELRCDPISGHTALYWYRQSLGQGLEFLIYFQGNSAPDKSGLPSDRFSAERTGGSVSTLTIQRTQQEDSAVYLCASSFGQERREPQHFGDGTRLSIL.

V usage is TRBV12-3 or TRBV12-4 and J usage is TRBJ2-7, with TRBD1 matching over 9 bases. This CDR3 region has 15 residues. Germline trimming cut 4 bases from V and 3 bases from J; bases unmatched to any gene: 7. CDR3 DNA: TGTGCCAGCAGTTGGGACAGGGAAACCGGCTACGAGCAGTACTTC. This translates into CASSWDRETGYEQYF.

J is TRBJ2-1 and V is TRBV25-1; D is ambiguous. The CDR3 loop spans 11 amino acids. Looked up from germline, CDR1 is MGHDK and CDR2 is SYGVNS. The germline V and J ends were trimmed by 3 bases and 7 bases, with 4 bases remaining between them. As DNA, the CDR3 is TGTGCCAGCAGTGAGTGGAATGAGCAGTTCTTC. Encoded protein: CASSEWNEQFF. Variable domain in full (rest from reference TRBV25-1 and TRBJ2-1): EADIYQTPRYLVIGTGKKITLECSQTMGHDKMYWYQQDPGMELHLIHYSYGVNSTEKGDLSSESTVSRIRTEHFPLTLESARPSHTSQYLCASSEWNEQFFGPGTRLTVL.

The rearrangement uses TRBV7-2 and TRBJ1-1; no clear D. Germline V lookup: CDR1 SGHTA, CDR2 FQGNSA. Trimming stripped 5 bases from V and 7 bases from J, with 11 bases between. CDR3 length: 12 residues. CDR3 coding DNA: TGTGCCAGCAGCCGTGCAACTAATGAAGCTTTCTTT. Translation gives CASSRATNEAFF.

Concerning this clonotype: An end of the junction differs from the germline gene, which may be a read error. This sequence joins TRBV5-1 and TRBJ2-1; no clear D. The CDR3 is made up of 14 amino acids. CDR1 is SGHRS and CDR2 is YFSETQ in the germline V gene. DNA for the CDR3: TGCGCCAGCAGCTTGGGCGTCAGGTACAATGAGCAGTCCTTC. Its translation is CASSLGVRYNEQSF. The full variable domain, with the rest looked up from reference TRBV5-1 and TRBJ2-1, is KAGVTQTPRYLIKTRGQQVTLSCSPISGHRSVSWYQQTPGQGLQFLFEYFSETQRNKGNFPGRFSGRQFSNSRSEMNVSTLELGDSALYLCASSLGVRYNEQSFGPGTRLTVL.